This TCR beta chain was sequenced during a study of CD8 T cell repertoires and HIV-1 epitope variants. Study context: Separate wells received one of Twenty-five Gag or Nef variant peptides. Control wells had CMV/EBV/flu peptides, negative Ebola AY9, or no peptide.

The repertoire was sequenced with immunoSEQ multiplex PCR; TCRdb's copy has only in-frame clones and lacks some. The sample holds 5,000 or so clones, 60% to 80% seen once. A word on this clone: Its antigen is as yet unknown.

CDR3 length: 14 residues. Germline CDR1 reads MNHNS; CDR2 reads SASEGT. The trim removed 11 bases at V and 3 bases at J, leaving 10 bases unmatched. Findings and limits, study-wide: Beta chains alone show antigen proliferation, not cytokine profile or function. Six of nine antigen-specific clonotypes appeared cross-reactive to autologous or escape variants.

This TCR was sampled from a male donor with HIV. Sequenced input: cultured CD8+ T cells derived from PBMCs. V and J are TRBV6-1 and TRBJ2-1; 7 bases fit TRBD2. In DNA, the CDR3 is TGTGCCGGGGGGGACTCACGAGGCTACAATGAGCAGTTCTTC. It specifies CAGGDSRGYNEQFF.